A selection of T cell receptor beta chains follows, all from one sample in a study of blood T cell repertoires in COVID-19. The assay was immunoSEQ multiplex PCR, and TCRdb's table has in-frame clones only and misses some. The sample has some 350,000 clones, roughly 87% seen once; the top ten hold just under 3%. The sample was PBMCs or T cells enriched from blood (not recorded which). Receptors originate from a woman aged 25 to 45 who had recovered from COVID-19. CDR3s include the opening cysteine and the closing phenylalanine or tryptophan. The D gene is left open where the match is weak. Only part of the rows carry a size: once, few, many, or a class if the clone is expanded.

V gene: TRBV28; J gene: TRBJ2-5; clone size: .; D gene: TRBD1; CDR3 DNA: TGTGCCTCGACCCCCCCGACAGGGGGCCGTCAAGAGACCCAGTACTTC; CDR3 protein: CASTPPTGGRQETQYF
V gene: TRBV19; J gene: TRBJ2-1; clone size: .; D gene: .; CDR3 DNA: TGTGCCAGTAAACCGACAGCCAACTACAATGAGCAGTTCTTC; CDR3 protein: CASKPTANYNEQFF
V gene: TRBV2; J gene: TRBJ1-5; clone size: .; D gene: TRBD1; CDR3 DNA: TGTGCCAGCAGGGCGGGACAGGCGGTAGGTCAGCCCCAGCATTTT; CDR3 protein: CASRAGQAVGQPQHF
V gene: TRBV7-2; J gene: TRBJ2-1; clone size: .; D gene: TRBD2; CDR3 DNA: TGTGCCAGCACCCGCTTGGGGGGGAGCTACAATGAGCAGTTCTTC; CDR3 protein: CASTRLGGSYNEQFF
V gene: TRBV19; J gene: TRBJ1-5; clone size: many; D gene: TRBD1; CDR3 DNA: TGTGCCAGTAGTGCTTGGGCAGGGGGAAATCAGCCCCAGCATTTT; CDR3 protein: CASSAWAGGNQPQHF
V gene: TRBV7-9; J gene: TRBJ2-2; clone size: few; D gene: TRBD1; CDR3 DNA: TGTGCCAGCAGCACACAGGGGCAAGGCGGGGAGCTGTTTTTT; CDR3 protein: CASSTQGQGGELFF
V gene: TRBV2; J gene: TRBJ2-7; clone size: .; D gene: TRBD1; CDR3 DNA: TGTGCCAGCCAGGACAGGGGGTTCCTCGAGCAGTACTTC; CDR3 protein: CASQDRGFLEQYF
V gene: TRBV3-1/TRBV3-2; J gene: TRBJ1-6; clone size: .; D gene: TRBD1; CDR3 DNA: TGTGCCAGCAGTCGACAGGGGTCCGGAGGGGTGGGGAATTCACCCCTCCACTTT; CDR3 protein: CASSRQGSGGVGNSPLHF
V gene: TRBV7-2; J gene: TRBJ2-6; clone size: .; D gene: .; CDR3 DNA: TGTGCCAGCAGCTTAATGAGCTCTGGGGCCAACGTCCTGACTTTC; CDR3 protein: CASSLMSSGANVLTF
V gene: TRBV7-2; J gene: TRBJ1-2; clone size: .; D gene: .; CDR3 DNA: TGTGCCAGCAGCTTAGTCGGAGGGGCTGACGACTATGGCTACACCTTC; CDR3 protein: CASSLVGGADDYGYTF
V gene: TRBV19; J gene: TRBJ1-1; clone size: .; D gene: .; CDR3 DNA: TGTGCCAGTAATGCCGGACTAAGCACTGAAGCTTTCTTT; CDR3 protein: CASNAGLSTEAFF
V gene: TRBV2; J gene: TRBJ1-1; clone size: .; D gene: TRBD1; CDR3 DNA: TGTGCCAGCAGTGAAGGACAGGGTTACACTGAAGCTTTCTTT; CDR3 protein: CASSEGQGYTEAFF
V gene: TRBV5-1; J gene: TRBJ2-3; clone size: .; D gene: TRBD2; CDR3 DNA: TGCGCCAGCAGCGTGACTAGCGGGGGTGGGGCAGATACGCAGTATTTT; CDR3 protein: CASSVTSGGGADTQYF
V gene: TRBV6-5; J gene: TRBJ1-5; clone size: .; D gene: .; CDR3 DNA: TGTGCCAGCAGTTACGGGGCAGAAAAGAAGTGGTCCCAGCATTTT; CDR3 protein: CASSYGAEKKWSQHF
V gene: TRBV5-4; J gene: TRBJ1-2; clone size: once; D gene: TRBD1; CDR3 DNA: TGTGCCAGCAGCCCCCGGGACAGAACCTTCTATGGCTACACCTTC; CDR3 protein: CASSPRDRTFYGYTF
V gene: TRBV30; J gene: TRBJ1-2; clone size: .; D gene: TRBD1; CDR3 DNA: TGTGCCTGGATCCAGGGGGGCTATGGCTACACCTTC; CDR3 protein: CAWIQGGYGYTF
V gene: TRBV5-1; J gene: TRBJ1-2; clone size: .; D gene: TRBD1; CDR3 DNA: TGCGCCAGCAGCTCGGGACAGGGAAACTATGGCTACACCTTC; CDR3 protein: CASSSGQGNYGYTF
V gene: TRBV2; J gene: TRBJ2-1; clone size: .; D gene: TRBD1; CDR3 DNA: TGTGCCAGCAGTTCCGGACAGGGGGTCTCCTACAATGAGCAGTTCTTC; CDR3 protein: CASSSGQGVSYNEQFF
V gene: TRBV5-1; J gene: TRBJ2-1; clone size: .; D gene: TRBD1; CDR3 DNA: TGCGCCAGCAGCAGGAGCCTCCGGGACAGGGGGTACAATGAGCAGTTCTTC; CDR3 protein: CASSRSLRDRGYNEQFF
V gene: TRBV6-5; J gene: TRBJ1-1; clone size: .; D gene: .; CDR3 DNA: TGTGCCAGCAGTTACTCAGACAGGATGAACACTGAAGCTTTCTTT; CDR3 protein: CASSYSDRMNTEAFF
V gene: TRBV10-3; J gene: TRBJ2-7; clone size: .; D gene: .; CDR3 DNA: TGTGCCATCAGTGACGCAGGAAAGTCCTACGAGCAGTACTTC; CDR3 protein: CAISDAGKSYEQYF
V gene: TRBV5-1; J gene: TRBJ2-2; clone size: .; D gene: .; CDR3 DNA: TGCGCCAGCAGCTTGGAGGGGGAAACGGGACTGTTTTTT; CDR3 protein: CASSLEGETGLFF
V gene: TRBV5-8; J gene: TRBJ1-5; clone size: .; D gene: TRBD1; CDR3 DNA: TGTGCCAGCAGCCAGGGACAGCCTTCTCAGCCCCAGCATTTT; CDR3 protein: CASSQGQPSQPQHF
V gene: TRBV6-5; J gene: TRBJ2-1; clone size: .; D gene: .; CDR3 DNA: TGTGCCAGCGGGAGGTTCAACACCCACAATGAGCAGTTCTTC; CDR3 protein: CASGRFNTHNEQFF
V gene: TRBV2; J gene: TRBJ1-6; clone size: .; D gene: TRBD1; CDR3 DNA: TGTGCCACTTCAGACAGGGGAAATTCACCCCTCCACTTT; CDR3 protein: CATSDRGNSPLHF
V gene: TRBV30; J gene: TRBJ1-2; clone size: .; D gene: .; CDR3 DNA: TGTGCCTGGAGTGTACATGGCACTGGAGTGGGCTACACCTTC; CDR3 protein: CAWSVHGTGVGYTF
V gene: TRBV9; J gene: TRBJ1-1; clone size: .; D gene: TRBD1; CDR3 DNA: TGTGCCAGCAGCGCCGGACAGGGGACTGAAGCTTTCTTT; CDR3 protein: CASSAGQGTEAFF
V gene: TRBV29-1; J gene: TRBJ2-3; clone size: .; D gene: TRBD2; CDR3 DNA: TGCAGCGTTGAAGCTCCAGCGGGGGTTCTCAGGGATACGCAGTATTTT; CDR3 protein: CSVEAPAGVLRDTQYF
V gene: TRBV28; J gene: TRBJ2-2; clone size: .; D gene: .; CDR3 DNA: TGTGCCAGCAGTTTTGGAGGAGGGGCCCTTAACACCGGGGAGCTGTTTTTT; CDR3 protein: CASSFGGGALNTGELFF
V gene: TRBV7-9; J gene: TRBJ2-2; clone size: .; D gene: TRBD2; CDR3 DNA: TGTGCCAGCAGAGTACTAGCGGGAGGATACACCGGGGAGCTGTTTTTT; CDR3 protein: CASRVLAGGYTGELFF
V gene: TRBV19; J gene: TRBJ2-5; clone size: .; D gene: TRBD2; CDR3 DNA: TGTGCCAGTAGTAAGCTAGCGGGAGGCCAAGAGACCCAGTACTTC; CDR3 protein: CASSKLAGGQETQYF
V gene: TRBV18; J gene: TRBJ2-5; clone size: .; D gene: .; CDR3 DNA: TGTGCCAGCTCACGAGAACAAGAGACCCAGTACTTC; CDR3 protein: CASSREQETQYF
V gene: TRBV7-5; J gene: TRBJ2-2; clone size: .; D gene: .; CDR3 DNA: TGTGCCAGAAGCACCCTGAGCAGGGAAACCGGGGAGCTGTTTTTT; CDR3 protein: CARSTLSRETGELFF
V gene: TRBV20-1; J gene: TRBJ1-3; clone size: .; D gene: .; CDR3 DNA: TGCAGTGCTAGTCAGCCCCGGAGCTCTGGAAACACCATATATTTT; CDR3 protein: CSASQPRSSGNTIYF
V gene: TRBV5-1; J gene: TRBJ2-7; clone size: once; D gene: .; CDR3 DNA: TGCGCCAGCAGCTTCCGACTAAGCTCCTACGAGCAGTACTTC; CDR3 protein: CASSFRLSSYEQYF
V gene: TRBV27; J gene: TRBJ2-7; clone size: .; D gene: .; CDR3 DNA: TGTGCCAGCACCCTTTATCGTGGTAGCTCCTACGAGCAGTACTTC; CDR3 protein: CASTLYRGSSYEQYF
V gene: TRBV3-1/TRBV3-2; J gene: TRBJ1-2; clone size: .; D gene: TRBD1; CDR3 DNA: TGTGCCAGCAGCCCAATGGGACAGGGGAACTATGGCTACACCTTC; CDR3 protein: CASSPMGQGNYGYTF
V gene: TRBV19; J gene: TRBJ2-1; clone size: .; D gene: TRBD2; CDR3 DNA: TGTGCCAGTATGAGACTAGCGGGCTATGAGCAGTTCTTC; CDR3 protein: CASMRLAGYEQFF
V gene: TRBV29-1; J gene: TRBJ1-1; clone size: .; D gene: .; CDR3 DNA: TGCAGCGTTGAAGATGCCAGGGAAGCTTTCTTT; CDR3 protein: CSVEDAREAFF